The clone carrying this T cell receptor beta chain was seen only a few times. The entry originates in a study of blood T cell repertoires in COVID-19. CDR3 size: 17 residues. The germline CDR1 and CDR2 sequences are LGHNT and FRNRAP. V was clipped by 0 bases and J by 2 bases; unmatched bases: 5. Clones were sequenced by immunoSEQ multiplex PCR, and TCRdb holds only the in-frame ones, with some missing. There are roughly 80,000 clones in the sample; around four fifths occur only once, and 8.5% to 10% lies in the top ten. Sequenced input: peripheral blood. The chain couples TRBV12-5 to TRBJ2-1; 9 bases are a match to TRBD2. The clonotype originates from a human donor in a cohort sampled during active COVID-19. The CDR3 protein is CASGLVPAGGAYNEQFF. The CDR3 nucleotides read TGTGCTAGTGGTTTGGTACCGGCGGGAGGGGCCTACAATGAGCAGTTCTTC.